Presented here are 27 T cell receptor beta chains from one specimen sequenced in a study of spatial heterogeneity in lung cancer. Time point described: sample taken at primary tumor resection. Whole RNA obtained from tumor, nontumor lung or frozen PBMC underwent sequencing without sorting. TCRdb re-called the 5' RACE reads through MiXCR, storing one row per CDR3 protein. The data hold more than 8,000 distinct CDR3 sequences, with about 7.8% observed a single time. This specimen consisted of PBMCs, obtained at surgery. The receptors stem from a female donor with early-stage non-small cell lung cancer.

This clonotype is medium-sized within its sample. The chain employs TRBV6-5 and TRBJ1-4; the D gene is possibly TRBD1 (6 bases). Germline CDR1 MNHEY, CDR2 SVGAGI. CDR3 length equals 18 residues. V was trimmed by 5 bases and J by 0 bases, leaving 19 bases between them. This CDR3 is CASSPGRGWGATNEKLFF. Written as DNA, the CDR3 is TGTGCCAGCAGTCCCGGTAGGGGGTGGGGTGCAACTAATGAAAAACTGTTTTTT.

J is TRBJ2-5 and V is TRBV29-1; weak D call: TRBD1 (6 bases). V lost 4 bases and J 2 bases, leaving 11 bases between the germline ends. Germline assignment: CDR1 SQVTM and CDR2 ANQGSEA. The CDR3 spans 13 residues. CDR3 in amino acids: CSVGVRGQETQYF. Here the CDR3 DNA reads TGCAGCGTTGGAGTCAGGGGTCAAGAGACCCAGTACTTC.

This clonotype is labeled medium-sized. Here the CDR3 DNA reads TGTGCCAGCAGCTCCCGTTTAGCGGCCGACCCGGATACGCAGTATTTT. Its protein is CASSSRLAADPDTQYF. V usage is TRBV7-3 and J usage is TRBJ2-3; TRBD2 might be the D (6 bases). The CDR3 has 16 amino acids. The V and J ends lost 4 bases and 6 bases respectively, with 20 bases between them. Germline assignment: CDR1 SGHTA and CDR2 FQGTGA.

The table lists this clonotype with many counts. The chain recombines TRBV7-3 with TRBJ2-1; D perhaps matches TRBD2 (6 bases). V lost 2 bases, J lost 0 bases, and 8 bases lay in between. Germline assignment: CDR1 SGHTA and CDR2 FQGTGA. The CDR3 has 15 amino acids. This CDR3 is CASSLAGSSYNEQFF. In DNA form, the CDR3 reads TGTGCCAGCAGCTTAGCGGGGAGCTCCTACAATGAGCAGTTCTTC.

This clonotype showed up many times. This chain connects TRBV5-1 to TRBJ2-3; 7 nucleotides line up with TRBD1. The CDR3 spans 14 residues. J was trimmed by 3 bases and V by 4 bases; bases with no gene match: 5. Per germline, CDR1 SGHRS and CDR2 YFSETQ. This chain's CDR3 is CASSPGQETDTQYF. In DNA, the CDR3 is TGCGCCAGCAGCCCTGGACAGGAGACAGATACGCAGTATTTT.

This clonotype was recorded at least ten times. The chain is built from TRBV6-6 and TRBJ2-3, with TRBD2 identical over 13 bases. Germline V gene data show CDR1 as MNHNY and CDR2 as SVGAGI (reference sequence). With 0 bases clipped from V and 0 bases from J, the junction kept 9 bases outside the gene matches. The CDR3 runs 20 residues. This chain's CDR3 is CASSYSIPGTSGASTDTQYF. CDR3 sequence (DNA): TGTGCCAGCAGTTACTCGATTCCTGGGACTAGCGGGGCTAGCACAGATACGCAGTATTTT.

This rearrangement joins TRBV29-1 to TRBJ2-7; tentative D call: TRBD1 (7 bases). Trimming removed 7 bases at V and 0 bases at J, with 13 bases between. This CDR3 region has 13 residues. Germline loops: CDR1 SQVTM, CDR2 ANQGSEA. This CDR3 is CSAGGQLSYEQYF. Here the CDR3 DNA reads TGCAGCGCCGGGGGACAGCTCTCCTACGAGCAGTACTTC.

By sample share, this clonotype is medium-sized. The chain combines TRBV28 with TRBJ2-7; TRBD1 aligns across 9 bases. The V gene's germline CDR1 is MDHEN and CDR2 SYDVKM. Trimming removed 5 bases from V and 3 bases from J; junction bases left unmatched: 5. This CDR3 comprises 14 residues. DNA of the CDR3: TGTGCCAGCAGTGCAACAGGGGGCCTCTACGAGCAGTACTTC. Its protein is CASSATGGLYEQYF.

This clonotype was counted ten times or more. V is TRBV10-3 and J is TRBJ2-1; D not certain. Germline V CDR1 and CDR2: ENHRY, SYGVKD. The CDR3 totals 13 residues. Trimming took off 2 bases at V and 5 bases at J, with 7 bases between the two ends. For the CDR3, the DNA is TGTGCCATCAGTGAGAACGGAGACAATGAGCAGTTCTTC. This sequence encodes CAISENGDNEQFF.

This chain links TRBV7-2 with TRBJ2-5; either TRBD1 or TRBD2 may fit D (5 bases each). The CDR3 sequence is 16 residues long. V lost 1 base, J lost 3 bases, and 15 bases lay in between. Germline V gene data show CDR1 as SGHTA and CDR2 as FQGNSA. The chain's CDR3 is CASSLVAGTEEETQYF. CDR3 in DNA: TGTGCCAGCAGCTTAGTGGCAGGGACGGAGGAAGAGACCCAGTACTTC.

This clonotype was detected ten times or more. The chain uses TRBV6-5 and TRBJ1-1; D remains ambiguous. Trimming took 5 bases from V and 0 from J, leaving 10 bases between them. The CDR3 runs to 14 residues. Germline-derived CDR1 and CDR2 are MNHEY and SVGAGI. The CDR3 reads CASSREVMNTEAFF. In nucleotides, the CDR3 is TGTGCCAGCAGTCGCGAGGTTATGAACACTGAAGCTTTCTTT.

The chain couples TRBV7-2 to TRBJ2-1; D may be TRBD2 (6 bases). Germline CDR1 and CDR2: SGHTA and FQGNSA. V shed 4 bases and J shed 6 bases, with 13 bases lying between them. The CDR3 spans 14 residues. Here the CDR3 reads CASSSWATSNEQFF. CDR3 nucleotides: TGTGCCAGCAGCTCCTGGGCGACTAGCAATGAGCAGTTCTTC.

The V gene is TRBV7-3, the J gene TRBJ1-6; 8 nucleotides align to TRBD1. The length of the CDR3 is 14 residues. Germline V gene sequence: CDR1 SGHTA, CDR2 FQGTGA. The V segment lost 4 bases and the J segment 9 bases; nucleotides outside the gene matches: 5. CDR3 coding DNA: TGTGCCAGCAGCTCAGGACAGGGTGGTTCACCCCTCCACTTT. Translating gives CASSSGQGGSPLHF.

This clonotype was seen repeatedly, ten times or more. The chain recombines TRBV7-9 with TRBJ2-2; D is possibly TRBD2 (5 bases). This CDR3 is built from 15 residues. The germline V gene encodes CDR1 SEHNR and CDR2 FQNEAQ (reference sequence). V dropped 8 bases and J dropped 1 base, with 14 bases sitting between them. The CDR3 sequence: CASPGLSMNTGELFF. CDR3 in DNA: TGTGCCAGCCCTGGACTCTCCATGAACACCGGGGAGCTGTTTTTT.

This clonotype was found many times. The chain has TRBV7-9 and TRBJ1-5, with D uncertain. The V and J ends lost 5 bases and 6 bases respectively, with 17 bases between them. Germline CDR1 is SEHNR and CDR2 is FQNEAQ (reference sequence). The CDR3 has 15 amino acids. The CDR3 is CASSPGGTRGQPQHF. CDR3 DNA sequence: TGTGCCAGCAGCCCGGGCGGAACCCGGGGTCAGCCCCAGCATTTT.

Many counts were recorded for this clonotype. DNA of the CDR3: TGTGCCAGCAGTCCACCCGGGACAGGGTCCGAGACCCAGTACTTC. It is translated as CASSPPGTGSETQYF. The chain carries TRBV25-1 and TRBJ2-5, with TRBD1 matching 9 bases. Trimming took 5 bases from V and 5 from J; bases not matched to a gene: 9. Germline-derived CDR1 and CDR2 are MGHDK and SYGVNS. This CDR3 contains 15 residues.

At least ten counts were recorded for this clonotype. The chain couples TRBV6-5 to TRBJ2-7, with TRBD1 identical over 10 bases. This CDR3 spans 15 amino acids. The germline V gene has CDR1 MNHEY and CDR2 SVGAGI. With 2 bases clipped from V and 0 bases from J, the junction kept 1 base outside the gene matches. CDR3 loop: CASSYGTGASYEQYF. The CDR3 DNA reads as TGTGCCAGCAGTTACGGGACAGGGGCCTCCTACGAGCAGTACTTC.

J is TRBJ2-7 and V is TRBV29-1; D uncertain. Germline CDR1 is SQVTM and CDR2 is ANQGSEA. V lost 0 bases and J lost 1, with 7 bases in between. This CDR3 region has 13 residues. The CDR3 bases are TGCAGCGTTGAAGATGTCACATCCTACGAGCAGTACTTC. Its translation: CSVEDVTSYEQYF.

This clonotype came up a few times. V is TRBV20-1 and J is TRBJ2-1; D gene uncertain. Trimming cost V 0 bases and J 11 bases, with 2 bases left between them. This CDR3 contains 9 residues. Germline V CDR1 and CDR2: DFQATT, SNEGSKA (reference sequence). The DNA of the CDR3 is TGCAGTGCTAGAGATCAGCAGTTCTTC. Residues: CSARDQQFF.

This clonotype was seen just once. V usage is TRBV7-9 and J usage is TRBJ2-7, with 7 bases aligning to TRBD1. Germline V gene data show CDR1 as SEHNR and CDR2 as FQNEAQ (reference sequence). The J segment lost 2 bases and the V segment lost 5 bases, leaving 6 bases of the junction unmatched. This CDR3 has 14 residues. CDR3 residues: CASSPRTGAYEQYF. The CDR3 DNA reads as TGTGCCAGCAGCCCGCGAACAGGGGCCTACGAGCAGTACTTC.

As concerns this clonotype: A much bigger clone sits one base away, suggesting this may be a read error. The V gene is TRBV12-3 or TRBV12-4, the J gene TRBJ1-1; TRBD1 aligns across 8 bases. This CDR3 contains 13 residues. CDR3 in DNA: TGTGCCATCAACGGACAGGGTGACACTGAAGCTCTCTTT. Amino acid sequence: CAINGQGDTEALF.

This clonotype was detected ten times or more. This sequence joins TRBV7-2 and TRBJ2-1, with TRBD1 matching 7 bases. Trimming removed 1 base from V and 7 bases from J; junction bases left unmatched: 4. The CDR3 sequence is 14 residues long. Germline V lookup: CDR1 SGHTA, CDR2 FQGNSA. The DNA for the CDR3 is TGTGCCAGCAGCTTAGTGTGGGGACAGAATGAGCAGTTCTTC. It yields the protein CASSLVWGQNEQFF.

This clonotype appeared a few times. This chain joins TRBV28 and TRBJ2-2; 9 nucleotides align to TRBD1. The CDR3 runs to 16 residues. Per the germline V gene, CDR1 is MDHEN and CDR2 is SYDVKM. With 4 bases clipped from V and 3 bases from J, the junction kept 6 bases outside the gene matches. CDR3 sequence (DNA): TGTGCCAGCAGTTCCACAGGGGGCGCGGACACCGGGGAGCTGTTTTTT. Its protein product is CASSSTGGADTGELFF.

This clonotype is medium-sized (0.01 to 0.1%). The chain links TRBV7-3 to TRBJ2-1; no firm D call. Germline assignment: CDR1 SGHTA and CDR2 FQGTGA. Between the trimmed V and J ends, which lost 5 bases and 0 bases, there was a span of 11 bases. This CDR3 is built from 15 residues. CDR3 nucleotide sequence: TGTGCCAGCAGCCCGGACCGGTTCTCCTACAATGAGCAGTTCTTC. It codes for CASSPDRFSYNEQFF.

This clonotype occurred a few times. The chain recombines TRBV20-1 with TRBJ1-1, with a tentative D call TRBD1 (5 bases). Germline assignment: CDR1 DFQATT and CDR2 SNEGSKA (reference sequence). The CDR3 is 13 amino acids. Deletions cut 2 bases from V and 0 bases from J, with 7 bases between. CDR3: CSARRGLNTEAFF. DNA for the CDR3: TGCAGTGCTAGAAGGGGACTGAACACTGAAGCTTTCTTT.

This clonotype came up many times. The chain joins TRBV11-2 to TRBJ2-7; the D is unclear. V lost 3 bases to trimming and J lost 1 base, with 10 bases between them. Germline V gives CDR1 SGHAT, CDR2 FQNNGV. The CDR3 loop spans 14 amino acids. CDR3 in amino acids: CASSFRVGSYEQYF. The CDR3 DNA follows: TGTGCCAGCAGCTTTAGGGTGGGATCCTACGAGCAGTACTTC.

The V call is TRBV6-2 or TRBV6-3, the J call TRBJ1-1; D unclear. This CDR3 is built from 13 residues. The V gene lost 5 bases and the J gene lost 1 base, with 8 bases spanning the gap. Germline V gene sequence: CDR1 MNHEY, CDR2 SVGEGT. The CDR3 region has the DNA TGTGCCAGCAGTAACGGGAGGAACACTGAAGCTTTCTTT. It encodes CASSNGRNTEAFF.